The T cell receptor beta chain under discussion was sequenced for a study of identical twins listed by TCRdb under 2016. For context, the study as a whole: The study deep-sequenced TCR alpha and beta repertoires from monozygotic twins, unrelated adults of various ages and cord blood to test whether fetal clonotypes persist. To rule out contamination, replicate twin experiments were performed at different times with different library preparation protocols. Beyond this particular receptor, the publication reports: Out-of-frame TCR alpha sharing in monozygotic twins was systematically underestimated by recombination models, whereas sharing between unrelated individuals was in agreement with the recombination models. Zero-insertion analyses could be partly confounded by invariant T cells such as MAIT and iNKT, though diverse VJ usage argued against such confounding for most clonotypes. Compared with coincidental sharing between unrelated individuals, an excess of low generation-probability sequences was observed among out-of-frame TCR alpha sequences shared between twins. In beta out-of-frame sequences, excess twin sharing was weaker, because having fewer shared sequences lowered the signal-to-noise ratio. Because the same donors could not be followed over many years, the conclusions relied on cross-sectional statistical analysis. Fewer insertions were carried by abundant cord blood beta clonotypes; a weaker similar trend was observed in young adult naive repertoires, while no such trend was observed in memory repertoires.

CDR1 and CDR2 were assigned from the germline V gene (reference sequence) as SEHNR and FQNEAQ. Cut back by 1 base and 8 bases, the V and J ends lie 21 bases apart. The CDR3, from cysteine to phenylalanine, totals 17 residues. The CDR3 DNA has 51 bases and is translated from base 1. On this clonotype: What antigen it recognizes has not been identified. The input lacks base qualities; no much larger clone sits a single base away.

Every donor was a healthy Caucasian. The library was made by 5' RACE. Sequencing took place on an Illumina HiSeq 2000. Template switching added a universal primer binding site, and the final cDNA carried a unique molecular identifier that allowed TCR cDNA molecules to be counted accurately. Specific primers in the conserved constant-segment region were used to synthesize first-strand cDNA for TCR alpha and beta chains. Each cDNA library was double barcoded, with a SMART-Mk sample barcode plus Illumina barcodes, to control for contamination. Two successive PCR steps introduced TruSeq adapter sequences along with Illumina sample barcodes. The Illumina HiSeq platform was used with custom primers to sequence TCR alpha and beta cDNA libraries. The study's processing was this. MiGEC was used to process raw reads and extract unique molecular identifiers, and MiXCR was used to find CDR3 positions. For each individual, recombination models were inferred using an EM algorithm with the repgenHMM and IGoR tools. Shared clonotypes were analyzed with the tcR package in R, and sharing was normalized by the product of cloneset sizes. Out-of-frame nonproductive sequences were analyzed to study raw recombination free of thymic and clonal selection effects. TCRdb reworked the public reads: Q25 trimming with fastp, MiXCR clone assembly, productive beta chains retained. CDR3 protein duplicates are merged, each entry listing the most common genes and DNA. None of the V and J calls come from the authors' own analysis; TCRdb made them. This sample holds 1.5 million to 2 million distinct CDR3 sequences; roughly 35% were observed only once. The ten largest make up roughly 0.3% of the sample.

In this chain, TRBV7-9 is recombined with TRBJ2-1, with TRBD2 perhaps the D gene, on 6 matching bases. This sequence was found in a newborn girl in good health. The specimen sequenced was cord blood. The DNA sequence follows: TGTGCCAGCAGCTTAGTTGGTATTGTCGCGGGGAAGGATGAGCAGTTCTTC. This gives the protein CASSLVGIVAGKDEQFF. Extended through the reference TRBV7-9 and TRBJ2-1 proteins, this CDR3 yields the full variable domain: DTGVSQNPRHKITKRGQNVTFRCDPISEHNRLYWYRQTLGQGPEFLTYFQNEAQLEKSRLLSDRFSAERPKGSFSTLEIQRTEQGDSAMYLCASSLVGIVAGKDEQFFGPGTRLTVL.